Sequencing of this T cell receptor beta chain was carried out in a study of T cells after yellow fever vaccination. In the study overall: Based on CD3, CD45RA, CCR7 and CD95, EM, EMRA, CM and Tscm memory subsets were sorted.

Germline V lookup: CDR1 DFQATT, CDR2 SNEGSKA (reference sequence). CDR3 length: 14 amino acids. V was shortened by 7 bases and J by 0 bases, with 14 bases between the two germline ends. Whole-study findings and limits: Repertoires sorted by FACS could include abundant clonotypes that are contaminants from the bulk population. Reappearance after the booster was observed for most primary-vaccination clones (roughly 97% CD4, just over 85% CD8).

Via MiXCR, TCRdb re-called the 5' RACE reads, giving one row per CDR3 protein. The repertoire holds tens of thousands of distinct CDR3 sequences, with 8% to 11% as singletons. This clonotype was seen many times. This TCR derives from a man between 18 and 35 years old who received the YFV17D yellow fever vaccine. This sample comprised PBMCs, either bulk or a sorted T-cell subset (CD4+, CD8+, memory, or dextramer-sorted; not recorded which), obtained roughly 15 days after the first yellow fever vaccination. The chain is built from TRBV20-1 and TRBJ2-3; no definite D call. DNA of the CDR3: TGCAGTGTTCGGACGGGCCAAAGCACAGATACGCAGTATTTT. Translating gives CSVRTGQSTDTQYF.